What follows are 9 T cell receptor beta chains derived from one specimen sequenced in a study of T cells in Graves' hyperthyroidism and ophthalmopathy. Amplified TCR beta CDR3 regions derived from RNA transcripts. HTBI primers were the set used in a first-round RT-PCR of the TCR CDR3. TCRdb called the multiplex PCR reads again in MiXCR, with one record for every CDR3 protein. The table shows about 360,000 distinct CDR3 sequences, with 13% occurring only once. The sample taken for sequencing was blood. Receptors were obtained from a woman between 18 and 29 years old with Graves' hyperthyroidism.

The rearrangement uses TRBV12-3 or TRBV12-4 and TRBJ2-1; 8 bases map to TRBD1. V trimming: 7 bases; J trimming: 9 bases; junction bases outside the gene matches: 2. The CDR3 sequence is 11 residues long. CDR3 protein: CASTTGVEQFF. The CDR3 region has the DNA TGTGCCAGCACGACAGGGGTTGAGCAGTTCTTC.

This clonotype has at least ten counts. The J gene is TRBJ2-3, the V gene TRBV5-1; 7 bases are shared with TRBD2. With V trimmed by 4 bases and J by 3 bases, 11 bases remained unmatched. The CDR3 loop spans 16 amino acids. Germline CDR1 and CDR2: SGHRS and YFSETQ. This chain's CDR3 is CASSEATLAETDTQYF. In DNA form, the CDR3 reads TGCGCCAGCAGCGAAGCCACCCTAGCGGAGACAGATACGCAGTATTTT.

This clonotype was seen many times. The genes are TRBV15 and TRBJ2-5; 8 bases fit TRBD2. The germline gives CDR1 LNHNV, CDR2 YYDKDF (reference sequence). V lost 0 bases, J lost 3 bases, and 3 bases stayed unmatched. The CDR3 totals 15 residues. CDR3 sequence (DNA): TGTGCCACCAGCAGAGATCCAGCGGGAGAAGAGACCCAGTACTTC. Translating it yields CATSRDPAGEETQYF.

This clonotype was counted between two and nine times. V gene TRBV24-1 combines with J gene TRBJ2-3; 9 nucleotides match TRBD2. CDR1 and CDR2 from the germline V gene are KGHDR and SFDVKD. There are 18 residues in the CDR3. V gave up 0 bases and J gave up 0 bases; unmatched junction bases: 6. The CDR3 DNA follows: TGTGCCACCAGTGATTTGGCCAGCGGGGGGCCTAGCACAGATACGCAGTATTTT. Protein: CATSDLASGGPSTDTQYF.

CDR3 DNA: TGCAGTGCTAGTCTCAGGGTACAGGCTGGCTACACCTTC. Amino acids: CSASLRVQAGYTF. The chain recombines TRBV20-1 with TRBJ1-2, with TRBD1 as a possible D gene (5 bases). V lost 3 bases and J lost 7, with 15 bases in between. The CDR3 is 13 residues long. Germline V gene sequence: CDR1 DFQATT, CDR2 SNEGSKA (reference sequence).

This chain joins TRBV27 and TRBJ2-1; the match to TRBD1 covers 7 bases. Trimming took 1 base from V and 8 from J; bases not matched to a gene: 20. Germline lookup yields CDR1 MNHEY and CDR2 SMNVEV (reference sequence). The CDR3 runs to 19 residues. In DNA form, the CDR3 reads TGTGCCAGCAGTTTATTAATGAATATGGCGAGACAGGGTCGGGATGAGCAGTTCTTC. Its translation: CASSLLMNMARQGRDEQFF.

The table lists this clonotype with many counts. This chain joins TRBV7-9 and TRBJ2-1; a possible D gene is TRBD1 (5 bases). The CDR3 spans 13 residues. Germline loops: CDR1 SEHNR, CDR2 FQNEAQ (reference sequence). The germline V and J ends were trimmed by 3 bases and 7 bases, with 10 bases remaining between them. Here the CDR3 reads CASSFQGANEQFF. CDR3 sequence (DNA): TGTGCCAGCAGCTTCCAAGGGGCTAATGAGCAGTTCTTC.

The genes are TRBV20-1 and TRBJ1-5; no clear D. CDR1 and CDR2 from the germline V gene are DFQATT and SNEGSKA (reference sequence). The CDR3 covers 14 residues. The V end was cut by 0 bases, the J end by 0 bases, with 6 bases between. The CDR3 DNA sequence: TGCAGTGCTAGAGATTCAAATAGCAATCAGCCCCAGCATTTT. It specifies CSARDSNSNQPQHF.

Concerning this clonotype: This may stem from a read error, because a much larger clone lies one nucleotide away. For the CDR3, the DNA is TGTGCCAGTAGTGGGACAGGGGGTCGCAATGAGCAGTACTTC. It is translated as CASSGTGGRNEQYF. V is TRBV19 and J is TRBJ2-7, with 11 bases fitting TRBD1. Trimming cost V 5 bases and J 7 bases; bases outside gene matches: 7. Germline V gene sequence: CDR1 LNHDA, CDR2 SQIVND (reference sequence). The CDR3 extends over 14 amino acids.